The 20 T cell receptor beta chains reported below all come from one sample, sequenced in a study of shared clonotypes between healthy human individuals. The assay was immunoSEQ multiplex PCR, and TCRdb's table has in-frame clones only and misses some. This repertoire shows hundreds of thousands of clones, approximately 75% found once; its top ten account for 1.8%. Material for sequencing was memory CD4+ T cells sorted from blood. Stated subset: CD45RA-negative fraction. The receptors shown here come from a young woman in good health.

V and J are TRBV18 and TRBJ1-1; tentative D call: TRBD1 (6 bases). Germline V gene lookup returns CDR1 KGHSH and CDR2 LQKENI. Trimming left V 3 bases short and J 0 bases short, with 11 bases between. The CDR3 covers 15 residues. CDR3 bases: TGTGCCAGCTCACCTAGACAGGCGATGAACACTGAAGCTTTCTTT. Translating it yields CASSPRQAMNTEAFF. The whole variable domain, remainder taken from reference TRBV18 and TRBJ1-1, is NAGVMQNPRHLVRRRGQEARLRCSPMKGHSHVYWYRQLPEEGLKFMVYLQKENIIDESGMPKERFSAEFPKEGPSILRIQQVVRGDSAAYFCASSPRQAMNTEAFFGQGTRLTVV.

The chain is built from TRBV19 and TRBJ2-1; D not certain. V was clipped by 3 bases and J by 3 bases, with 12 bases between them. The CDR3 loop spans 15 amino acids. The germline CDR1 and CDR2 sequences are LNHDA and SQIVND (reference sequence). The CDR3 DNA reads as TGTGCCAGTAGTATTAACCGCCACGACTACAATGAGCAGTTCTTC. This translates into CASSINRHDYNEQFF.

The chain carries TRBV13 and TRBJ2-7; TRBD1 might be the D (6 bases). V lost 5 bases and J lost 5, with 16 bases in between. The germline V gene has CDR1 PRHDT and CDR2 FYEKMQ (reference sequence). CDR3 length: 14 residues. This chain's CDR3 is CASSTQQGFDEQYF. CDR3 nucleotide sequence: TGTGCCAGCAGCACCCAACAGGGATTCGACGAGCAGTACTTC.

V gene TRBV19 combines with J gene TRBJ1-2; D remains ambiguous. Germline CDR1 is LNHDA and CDR2 is SQIVND (reference sequence). V was clipped by 1 base and J by 0 bases, with 9 bases between them. This CDR3 region has 15 residues. The CDR3, as DNA: TGTGCCAGTAGTATAGTTTCTTCCACTAACTATGGCTACACCTTC. Residues: CASSIVSSTNYGYTF.

The CDR3 sequence is CASSLGQGATWAYEQYF. The CDR3 bases are TGCGCCAGCAGCTTGGGACAGGGGGCCACGTGGGCCTACGAGCAGTACTTC. The gene calls are TRBV5-1 and TRBJ2-7; 10 bases map to TRBD1. The CDR3 has 17 amino acids. Germline assignment: CDR1 SGHRS and CDR2 YFSETQ. Unmatched junction bases numbered 8, after V lost 0 bases and J lost 2 bases.

The rearrangement uses TRBV10-2 and TRBJ2-7; D possibly corresponds to TRBD2 (5 bases). Germline V gene lookup returns CDR1 WSHSY and CDR2 SAAADI. CDR3 size: 15 residues. V lost 0 bases to trimming and J lost 2 bases, with 11 bases between them. The CDR3 loop is CASSESQLATYEQYF. The CDR3 DNA sequence: TGCGCCAGCAGTGAGTCTCAGCTAGCTACCTACGAGCAGTACTTC.

This clone ranks as medium-sized. This rearrangement joins TRBV6-4 to TRBJ1-3, with 8 bases fitting TRBD1. Per germline, CDR1 MRHNA and CDR2 SNTAGT. The V segment lost 2 bases and the J segment 2 bases; nucleotides outside the gene matches: 8. CDR3 length equals 17 residues. The CDR3 region has the DNA TGTGCCAGCAGTGACCAGACAGGGGAAGGACCTGGAAACACCATATATTTT. It is translated as CASSDQTGEGPGNTIYF.

Turning to this clone: Within the sample, other DNA sequences also encode this same CDR3. This chain joins TRBV7-9 and TRBJ2-1; the D gene is possibly TRBD2 (6 bases). Germline V gene lookup returns CDR1 SEHNR and CDR2 FQNEAQ (reference sequence). The V end was cut by 5 bases, the J end by 2 bases, with 16 bases between. The CDR3 is 16 residues long. The CDR3 DNA follows: TGTGCCAGCAGCCCACGTGGAGGGAGTGCCTACAATGAGCAGTTCTTC. Translation: CASSPRGGSAYNEQFF.

The table lists this clone with a few counts. V and J are TRBV5-1 and TRBJ2-6; D might be TRBD1 or TRBD2, each matching 5 bases. CDR3 length equals 16 residues. CDR1 is SGHRS, CDR2 YFSETQ, per germline. V was shortened by 2 bases and J by 1 base, with 10 bases between the two germline ends. This CDR3 is CASSFEGSSGANVLTF. In DNA form, the CDR3 reads TGCGCCAGCAGCTTCGAGGGGTCGTCTGGGGCCAACGTCCTGACTTTC. Looking up the rest from reference TRBV5-1 and TRBJ2-6 gives the full variable domain: KAGVTQTPRYLIKTRGQQVTLSCSPISGHRSVSWYQQTPGQGLQFLFEYFSETQRNKGNFPGRFSGRQFSNSRSEMNVSTLELGDSALYLCASSFEGSSGANVLTFGAGSRLTVL.

This chain connects TRBV6-5 to TRBJ1-5; a weak D match, TRBD1 (6 bases). V was cut by 2 bases and J by 7 bases, with 9 bases left in between. Germline V CDR1 and CDR2: MNHEY, SVGAGI. The CDR3 consists of 13 residues. DNA of the CDR3: TGTGCCAGCAGTTACGAGGGGGGCCAGCCCCAGCATTTT. Its translation: CASSYEGGQPQHF.

The table lists this clone with a few counts. The chain uses TRBV5-5 and TRBJ1-2; D not resolved. Germline CDR1 SGHKS, CDR2 YYEKEE (reference sequence). The CDR3 covers 12 residues. Between the trimmed V and J ends, which lost 2 bases and 8 bases, there was a span of 10 bases. The CDR3 nucleotides read TGTGCCAGCAGCTTTAGGGAAGGCGGCTACACCTTC. As protein: CASSFREGGYTF.

The rearrangement links TRBV15 to TRBJ1-5; 8 nucleotides agree with TRBD1. The V and J ends lost 0 bases and 7 bases, in that order; junction bases with no gene match: 8. Germline V gene data show CDR1 as LNHNV and CDR2 as YYDKDF (reference sequence). This CDR3 spans 16 amino acids. CDR3 loop: CATSRDRGDRGQPQHF. CDR3 in DNA: TGTGCCACCAGCAGAGATCGTGGAGACAGGGGCCAGCCCCAGCATTTT.

This chain uses TRBV7-3 with TRBJ2-7; D is ambiguous. CDR1 and CDR2 (germline): SGHTA, FQGTGA. The V gene lost 5 bases and the J gene lost 5 bases, with 13 bases spanning the gap. The length of the CDR3 is 13 residues. The CDR3 is CASSDQGGDEQYF. The CDR3 DNA is TGTGCCAGCAGCGACCAAGGCGGTGACGAGCAGTACTTC. The full variable domain, its missing parts supplied by reference TRBV7-3 and TRBJ2-7, is GAGVSQTPSNKVTEKGKYVELRCDPISGHTALYWYRQSLGQGPEFLIYFQGTGAADDSGLPNDRFFAVRPEGSVSTLKIQRTERGDSAVYLCASSDQGGDEQYFGPGTRLTVT.

The chain links TRBV11-2 to TRBJ2-7; 9 bases map to TRBD2. The CDR3 loop spans 18 amino acids. Germline CDR1 is SGHAT and CDR2 is FQNNGV. V lost 4 bases to trimming and J lost 5 bases; unmatched junction nucleotides: 18. The CDR3 nucleotides read TGTGCCAGCAGCTCCCTCCGCCTAGCGGGGAATACCTACAACGAGCAGTACTTC. Amino acids: CASSSLRLAGNTYNEQYF.

The chain uses TRBV5-1 and TRBJ2-3, with TRBD2 identical over 9 bases. Germline CDR1 is SGHRS and CDR2 is YFSETQ. The CDR3 is 17 amino acids. With V trimmed by 4 bases and J by 4 bases, 13 bases remained unmatched. DNA of the CDR3: TGCGCCAGCAGCGAAGGAGCCCGTAGCGGGAGTGCAGATACGCAGTATTTT. It yields the protein CASSEGARSGSADTQYF.

This rearrangement joins TRBV12-2 to TRBJ2-7; the table's TRBD1 call for D was not verified on the DNA. TRBV12-2 is designated a pseudogene. This CDR3 region has 16 residues. The DNA for the CDR3 is TGTGCAAGTCGCTCGGGACAGGGGGTTTATACCTACGAGCAGTACTTC. Translating gives CASRSGQGVYTYEQYF.

A remark on this clone: One end of the junction varies from germline; a read error may be responsible. V gene TRBV7-7 combines with J gene TRBJ2-5; maybe TRBD2 (5 bases). From germline, CDR1 is SSHAT and CDR2 FNYEAQ (reference sequence). CDR3 length equals 16 residues. The CDR3 nucleotides are TGCGCCAGCAGCCAAGAAGGGAGAGGGCTGGGAGAGACCCAGTACTTC. Encoded protein: CASSQEGRGLGETQYF.

This clone was observed at least ten times. The genes are TRBV5-1 and TRBJ1-2; TRBD1 matches at 9 bases. J gave up 8 bases and V 5 bases, and 16 bases lay outside the gene matches. The CDR3 extends over 16 amino acids. Germline CDR1 is SGHRS and CDR2 is YFSETQ. The DNA for the CDR3 is TGCGCCAGCAGGAGTGGGCAAACAGGGGGCGCAGAAGGCTACACCTTC. This encodes CASRSGQTGGAEGYTF.

J is TRBJ2-3 and V is TRBV28; TRBD1 is a possible D gene (6 bases). Trimming pared 5 bases from V and 7 bases from J, leaving 13 bases between. The length of the CDR3 is 13 residues. CDR1 is MDHEN and CDR2 is SYDVKM in the germline V gene. This chain's CDR3 is CASSKQGSHTQYF. The CDR3 nucleotides are TGTGCCAGCAGTAAACAGGGCTCACATACGCAGTATTTT.

The chain uses TRBV2 and TRBJ2-5; tentatively, D is TRBD1 (5 bases). Deletions cut 8 bases from V and 3 bases from J, with 16 bases between. This CDR3 is 14 amino acids long. Germline CDR1 is SNHLY and CDR2 is FYNNEI. DNA for the CDR3: TGTGCCAGCGGCATCCGCAGGGTTGAAGAGACCCAGTACTTC. It specifies CASGIRRVEETQYF.